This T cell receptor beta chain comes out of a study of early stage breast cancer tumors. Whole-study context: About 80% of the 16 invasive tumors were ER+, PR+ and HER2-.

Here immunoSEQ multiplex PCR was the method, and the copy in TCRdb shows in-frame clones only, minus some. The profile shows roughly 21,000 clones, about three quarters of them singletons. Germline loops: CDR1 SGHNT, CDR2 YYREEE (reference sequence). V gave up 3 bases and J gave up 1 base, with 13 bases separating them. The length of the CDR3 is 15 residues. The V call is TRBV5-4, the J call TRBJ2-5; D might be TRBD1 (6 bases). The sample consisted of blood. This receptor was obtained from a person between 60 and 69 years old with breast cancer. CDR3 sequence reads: CASSSRLDSQETQYF. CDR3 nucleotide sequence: TGTGCCAGCAGCTCGCGGTTGGACAGCCAAGAGACCCAGTACTTC. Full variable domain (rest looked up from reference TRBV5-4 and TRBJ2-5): ETGVTQSPTHLIKTRGQQVTLRCSSQSGHNTVSWYQQALGQGPQFIFQYYREEENGRGNFPPRFSGLQFPNYSSELNVNALELDDSALYLCASSSRLDSQETQYFGPGTRLLVL.